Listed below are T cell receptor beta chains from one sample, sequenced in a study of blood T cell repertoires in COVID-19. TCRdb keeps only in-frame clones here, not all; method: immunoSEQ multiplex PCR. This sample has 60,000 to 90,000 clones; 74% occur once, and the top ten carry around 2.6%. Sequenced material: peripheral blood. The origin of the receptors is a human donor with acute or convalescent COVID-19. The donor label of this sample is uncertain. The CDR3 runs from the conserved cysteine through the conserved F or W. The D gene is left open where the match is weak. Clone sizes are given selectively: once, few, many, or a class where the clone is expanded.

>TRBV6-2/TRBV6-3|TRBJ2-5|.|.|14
CASSYSWGSETQYF
TGTGCCAGCAGTTACTCCTGGGGCTCAGAGACCCAGTACTTC
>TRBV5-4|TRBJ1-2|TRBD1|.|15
CASSWSQGADYGYTF
TGTGCCAGCAGCTGGTCACAGGGGGCGGACTATGGCTACACCTTC
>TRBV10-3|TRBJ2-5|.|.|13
CAIKQAPGETQYF
TGTGCCATCAAACAGGCCCCGGGAGAGACCCAGTACTTC
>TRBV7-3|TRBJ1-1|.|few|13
CASSSNRESEAFF
TGTGCCAGCAGCTCGAACAGGGAATCTGAAGCTTTCTTT
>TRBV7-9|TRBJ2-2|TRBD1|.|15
CASSLAQRGPGELFF
TGTGCCAGCAGCTTAGCCCAGAGGGGGCCCGGGGAGCTGTTTTTT
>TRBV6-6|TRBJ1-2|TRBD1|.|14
CASSGLGQGYGYTF
TGTGCCAGCAGTGGTCTGGGACAGGGGTATGGCTACACCTTC
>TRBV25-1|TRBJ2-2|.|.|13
CASSGSDTGELFF
TGTGCCAGCAGTGGGTCGGACACCGGGGAGCTGTTTTTT
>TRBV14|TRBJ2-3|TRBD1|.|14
CASSPLTGLDTQYF
TGTGCCAGCAGCCCCCTGACAGGGTTGGATACGCAGTATTTT
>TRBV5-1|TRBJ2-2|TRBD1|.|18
CASSLTGTGFGNTGELFF
TGCGCCAGCAGCTTGACCGGGACAGGGTTCGGAAACACCGGGGAGCTGTTTTTT
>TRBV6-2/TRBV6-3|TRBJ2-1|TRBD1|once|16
CASSGIGTGKYNEQFF
TGTGCCAGCAGTGGGATCGGGACAGGGAAATACAATGAGCAGTTCTTC